This T cell receptor (beta chain) was identified in a study of blood T cell repertoires in COVID-19. Across the whole study: Whether acute or convalescent, the COVID-19 samples came from the United States, Italy and Spain. T cells, B-cell-depleted T cells, or PBMCs supplied cDNA or gDNA.

Germline CDR1 reads SGHVS; CDR2 reads FQNEAQ. V gave up 5 bases and J gave up 1 base, with 11 bases separating them. The CDR3 spans 14 residues. In the original workflow: Nucleated cell number was recorded as an estimate derived from reference gene primer amplification. Method: immunoSEQ multiplex PCR; TCRdb's copy keeps in-frame clones and lacks some. V and J calls and clone size are those listed in that table; D and trimming were worked out from the DNA. The sample includes about 260,000 clones, roughly 86% of them seen just once. The receptor's source is a woman aged 50 to 60 with acute or convalescent COVID-19. The chain employs TRBV7-8 and TRBJ1-1, with D unresolved. Specimen: peripheral blood. CDR3 sequence reads: CASSLGPGNTEAFF. Written as DNA, the CDR3 is TGTGCCAGCAGCCTAGGCCCGGGGAACACTGAAGCTTTCTTT.